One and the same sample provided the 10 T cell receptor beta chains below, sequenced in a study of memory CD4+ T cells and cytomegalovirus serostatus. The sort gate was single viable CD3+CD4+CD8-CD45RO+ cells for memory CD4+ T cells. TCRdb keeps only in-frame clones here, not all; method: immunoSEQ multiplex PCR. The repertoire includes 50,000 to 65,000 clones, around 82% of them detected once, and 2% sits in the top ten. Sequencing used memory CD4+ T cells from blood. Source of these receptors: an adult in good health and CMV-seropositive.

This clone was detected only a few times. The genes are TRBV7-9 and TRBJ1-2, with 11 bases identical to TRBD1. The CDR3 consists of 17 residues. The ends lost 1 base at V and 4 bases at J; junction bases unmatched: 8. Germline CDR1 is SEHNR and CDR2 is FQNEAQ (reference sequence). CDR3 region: CASSLGGGTGGGYGYTF. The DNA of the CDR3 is TGTGCCAGCAGCTTAGGAGGCGGGACAGGGGGAGGCTATGGCTACACCTTC.

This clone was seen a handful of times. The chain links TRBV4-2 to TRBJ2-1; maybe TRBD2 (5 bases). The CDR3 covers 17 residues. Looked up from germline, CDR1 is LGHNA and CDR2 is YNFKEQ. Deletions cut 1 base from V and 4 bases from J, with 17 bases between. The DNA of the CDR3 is TGTGCCAGCAGCCAAGTCGAAGTAGGAGGAAGATACAATGAGCAGTTCTTC. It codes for CASSQVEVGGRYNEQFF.

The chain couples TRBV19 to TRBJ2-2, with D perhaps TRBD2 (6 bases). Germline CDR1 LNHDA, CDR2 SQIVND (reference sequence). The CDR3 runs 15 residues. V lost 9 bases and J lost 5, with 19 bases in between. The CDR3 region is CASAAGGLKTGELFF. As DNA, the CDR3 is TGTGCCAGCGCCGCTGGAGGGCTAAAGACCGGGGAGCTGTTTTTT. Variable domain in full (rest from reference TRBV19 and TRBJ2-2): DGGITQSPKYLFRKEGQNVTLSCEQNLNHDAMYWYRQDPGQGLRLIYYSQIVNDFQKGDIAEGYSVSREKKESFPLTVTSAQKNPTAFYLCASAAGGLKTGELFFGEGSRLTVL.

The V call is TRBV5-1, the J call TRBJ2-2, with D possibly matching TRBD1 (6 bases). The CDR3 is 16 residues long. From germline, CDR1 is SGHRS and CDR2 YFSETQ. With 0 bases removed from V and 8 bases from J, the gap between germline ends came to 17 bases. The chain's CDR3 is CASSLGRDIDVGELFF. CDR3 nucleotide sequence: TGCGCCAGCAGCTTGGGTCGGGACATCGATGTAGGGGAGCTGTTTTTT.

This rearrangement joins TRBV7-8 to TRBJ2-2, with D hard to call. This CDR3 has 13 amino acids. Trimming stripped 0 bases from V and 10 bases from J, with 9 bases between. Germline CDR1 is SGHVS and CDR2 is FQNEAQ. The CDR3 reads CASSLAFEEELFF. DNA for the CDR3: TGTGCCAGCAGCTTAGCCTTCGAAGAGGAGCTGTTTTTT.

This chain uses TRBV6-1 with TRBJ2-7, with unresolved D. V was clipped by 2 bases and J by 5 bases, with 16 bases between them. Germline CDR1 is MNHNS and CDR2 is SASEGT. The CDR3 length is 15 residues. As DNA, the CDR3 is TGTGCCAGCAGTGAATTCAGGCCTGGCGCCGACGAGCAGTACTTC. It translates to CASSEFRPGADEQYF.

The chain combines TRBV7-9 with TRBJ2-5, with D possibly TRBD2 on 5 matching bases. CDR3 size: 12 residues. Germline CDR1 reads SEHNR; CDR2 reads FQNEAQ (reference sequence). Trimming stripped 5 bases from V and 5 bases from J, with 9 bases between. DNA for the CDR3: TGTGCCAGCAGCGTGGGAGCGGAGACCCAGTACTTC. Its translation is CASSVGAETQYF.

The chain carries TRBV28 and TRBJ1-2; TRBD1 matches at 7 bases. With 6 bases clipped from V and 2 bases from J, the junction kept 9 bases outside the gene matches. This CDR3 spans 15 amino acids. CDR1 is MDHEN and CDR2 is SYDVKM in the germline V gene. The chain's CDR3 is CASSETGESNYGYTF. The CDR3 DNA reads TGTGCCAGCAGCGAAACAGGGGAGTCAAACTATGGCTACACCTTC.

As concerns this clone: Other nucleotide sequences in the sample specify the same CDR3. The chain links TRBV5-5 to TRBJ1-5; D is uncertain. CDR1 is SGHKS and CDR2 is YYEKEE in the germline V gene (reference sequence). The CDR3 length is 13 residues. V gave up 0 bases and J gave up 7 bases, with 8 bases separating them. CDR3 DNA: TGTGCCAGCAGCTTGGAATGGGGACAGCCCCAGCATTTT. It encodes CASSLEWGQPQHF.

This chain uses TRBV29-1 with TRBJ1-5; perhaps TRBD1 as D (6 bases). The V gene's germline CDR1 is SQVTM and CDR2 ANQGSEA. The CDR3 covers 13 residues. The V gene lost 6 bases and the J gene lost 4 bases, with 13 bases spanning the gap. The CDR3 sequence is CSVETGPNQPQHF. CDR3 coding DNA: TGCAGCGTGGAAACAGGGCCTAATCAGCCCCAGCATTTT.